This TCR beta chain was captured in a study of T cell repertoires in cytomegalovirus infection. Background on the study: CMV infection together with matching HLA type was indicated by public TCR beta signatures. Overall study findings and caveats: Across the ex vivo response, the dominant clonotypes were HLA-C-restricted CMV-specific TCR beta clonotypes. Adding up the frequency of public TCR beta families identified people who carried CMV plus the relevant HLA.

In the case of this clonotype: What it binds is not known.

MiXCR, applied by TCRdb to the reads, yields one record per CDR3 protein. The profile covers roughly 860,000 distinct CDR3 sequences, with approximately 32% appearing a single time and around 12% taken by the ten largest. Trimming removed 2 bases at V and 2 bases at J, with 7 bases between. This CDR3 comprises 15 residues. CDR1 is MGHRA and CDR2 is YSYEKL in the germline V gene. This specimen consisted of cultured CD8+ T cells from PBMCs, obtained from culture after CMV antigen stimulation. This clonotype was sampled from a human donor in good health (CMV status not recorded). Some clones in this sample may be carry-over from other donors' samples. The chain joins TRBV4-1 to TRBJ1-6, with D unclear. The CDR3 coding sequence is TGCGCCAGCAGCCAAACCGGGACCTATAATTCACCCCTCCACTTT. Translating gives CASSQTGTYNSPLHF.